These 23 T cell receptor beta chains share one sample of origin, sequenced in a study of T cell repertoires in cytomegalovirus infection. Antigens for these TCRs are unknown. Using its own MiXCR run on the reads, TCRdb lists one record per CDR3 protein. The sample has 300,000 or so distinct CDR3 sequences, around 25% seen once. This specimen was cultured PBMCs, taken from culture after CMV antigen stimulation. The receptors come from a human donor in good health (CMV status not recorded). Some clones in this sample may be carry-over from other donors' samples.

A few counts support this clonotype. This chain joins TRBV7-2 and TRBJ2-7; D unresolved. This CDR3 region has 14 residues. Trimming pared 4 bases from V and 0 bases from J, leaving 10 bases between. CDR1 SGHTA and CDR2 FQGNSA come from the germline V gene. CDR3 sequence reads: CASSSLSSSYEQYV. The CDR3 DNA follows: TGTGCCAGCAGCTCGTTAAGCAGCTCCTACGAGCAGTACGTC.

This clonotype has only a few counts. The chain employs TRBV6-6 and TRBJ2-7; 9 bases fit TRBD2. This CDR3 is 15 amino acids long. In germline, CDR1 is MNHNY, CDR2 SVGAGI (reference sequence). Unmatched junction bases numbered 9, after V lost 4 bases and J lost 5 bases. CDR3 sequence reads: CASSLGLAGTNEQYV. The CDR3 coding sequence is TGTGCCAGCAGTTTAGGGCTAGCGGGAACCAACGAGCAGTACGTC.

This clonotype has more than one count but fewer than ten. The chain links TRBV5-6 to TRBJ1-1, with TRBD1 matching over 7 bases. The CDR3 consists of 14 residues. CDR1 SGHDT and CDR2 YYEEEE come from the germline V gene. Unmatched junction bases numbered 7, after V lost 5 bases and J lost 3 bases. CDR3 nucleotides: TGTGCCAGCAGGTTCGACAGGGCCGACACTGAAGCTTTCTTT. Protein: CASRFDRADTEAFF.

The chain links TRBV4-2 to TRBJ2-2; D not resolved. V shed 3 bases and J shed 4 bases, with 12 bases lying between them. The CDR3 contains 15 residues. Germline CDR1 is LGHNA and CDR2 is YNFKEQ. In DNA, the CDR3 is TGTGCCAGCAGCCAGGACGCTTCCGGCACCGGGGAGCTGTTTTTT. It codes for CASSQDASGTGELFF.

The rearrangement links TRBV27 to TRBJ1-1, with D maybe TRBD1 (5 bases). V lost 2 bases and J lost 4, with 11 bases in between. The CDR3 consists of 14 residues. The germline gives CDR1 MNHEY, CDR2 SMNVEV (reference sequence). CDR3 amino acids: CASSLAGQGTEAFF. The CDR3 region has the DNA TGTGCCAGCAGTTTAGCAGGGCAGGGCACTGAAGCTTTCTTT.

This clonotype was detected only a few times. The CDR3 loop reads CASSVQTGTEAFF. The CDR3 region has the DNA TGTGCCAGCAGTGTACAGACAGGTACTGAAGCTTTCTTT. This chain links TRBV12-3 or TRBV12-4 with TRBJ1-1, with D tentatively TRBD1 (6 bases). Trimming removed 5 bases from V and 5 bases from J, with 12 bases in between. The CDR3 covers 13 residues.

Points on this clonotype: A much larger clone lies a single base off, so this may be a read error. This chain joins TRBV7-2 and TRBJ2-1; TRBD2 agrees at 13 bases. The CDR3 is 18 residues long. CDR1 and CDR2 from the germline V gene are SGHTA and FQGNSA. This chain's CDR3 is CANSPWTSGSYSYNEQFF. The CDR3 coding sequence is TGTGCCAACAGCCCGTGGACTAGCGGGAGCTACTCCTACAATGAGCAGTTCTTC.

This chain links TRBV20-1 with TRBJ1-5; 7 nucleotides match TRBD1. The CDR3 sequence is 14 residues long. The V gene end was trimmed by 6 bases and the J gene end by 0 bases; junction bases not matched to a gene: 5. CDR1 and CDR2 from the germline V gene are DFQATT and SNEGSKA (reference sequence). The CDR3 DNA follows: TGCAGTGCCAAGGGGGCCTATAGCAATCAGCCCCAGCATTTT. This gives the protein CSAKGAYSNQPQHF.

This clonotype appeared many times. The chain joins TRBV12-3 or TRBV12-4 to TRBJ1-5, with a possible D match to TRBD1 (5 bases). Trimming pared 6 bases from V and 4 bases from J, leaving 10 bases between. The CDR3 has 13 residues. CDR3 nucleotides: TGTGCCAGCAGAGGGACGGTTAATCAGCCCCAGCATTTT. This translates into CASRGTVNQPQHF.

In this sample, this clonotype turned up many times. V is TRBV7-9 and J is TRBJ1-2; 10 bases fit TRBD1. This CDR3 spans 14 amino acids. Germline CDR1 SEHNR, CDR2 FQNEAQ (reference sequence). The trim removed 6 bases at V and 4 bases at J, leaving 5 bases unmatched. CDR3 bases: TGTGCCAGCAGAGGGGACAGGGGTACCTATGGCTACACCTTC. Amino acid sequence: CASRGDRGTYGYTF.

The chain recombines TRBV2 with TRBJ2-7, with D perhaps matching TRBD2 (6 bases). CDR1 is SNHLY and CDR2 is FYNNEI in the germline V gene. Trimming shortened V by 9 bases and J by 7 bases, and 19 bases separated the two germline ends. CDR3 size: 13 residues. The CDR3: CASLSGSTREQYF. Here the CDR3 DNA reads TGTGCCAGTCTTAGCGGATCTACGAGGGAGCAGTACTTC.

This clonotype has just a few counts. V and J are TRBV27 and TRBJ2-5, with D perhaps TRBD1 (6 bases). Germline V gene lookup returns CDR1 MNHEY and CDR2 SMNVEV (reference sequence). The CDR3 is made up of 14 amino acids. V dropped 5 bases and J dropped 1 base, with 11 bases sitting between them. CDR3 nucleotide sequence: TGTGCCAGCAGTGACAGGAGTCTCCAAGAGACCCAGTACTTC. It codes for CASSDRSLQETQYF.

The V gene is TRBV4-2, the J gene TRBJ2-1; 7 bases align to TRBD2. CDR3 size: 16 residues. Germline CDR1 reads LGHNA; CDR2 reads YNFKEQ. Trimming cost V 5 bases and J 5 bases; bases outside gene matches: 12. The chain's CDR3 is CASSYSGAGANNEQFF. The CDR3 DNA sequence: TGTGCCAGCAGCTATTCCGGGGCGGGAGCTAACAATGAGCAGTTCTTC.

This clonotype came up a few times. The V gene is TRBV7-9, the J gene TRBJ1-1; no definite D call. The CDR3 length is 16 residues. V lost 1 base and J 6 bases, leaving 18 bases between the germline ends. CDR1 and CDR2 from the germline V gene are SEHNR and FQNEAQ (reference sequence). As DNA, the CDR3 is TGTGCCAGCAGCTTAGTTTTGGGCTTGGGGTCGGCTGAAGCTTTCTTT. It codes for CASSLVLGLGSAEAFF.

This clonotype was counted many times. The chain joins TRBV7-8 to TRBJ1-1; 9 bases are a match to TRBD1. CDR1 and CDR2 (germline): SGHVS, FQNEAQ. This CDR3 has 19 residues. With 5 bases clipped from V and 9 bases from J, the junction kept 25 bases outside the gene matches. CDR3 in amino acids: CASSESRYRGRERSRKAFF. The CDR3 DNA is TGTGCCAGCAGCGAGAGTCGCTACAGGGGGCGCGAGAGGAGTAGGAAAGCTTTCTTT.

This clonotype was seen more than once but under ten times. The chain is built from TRBV4-3 and TRBJ2-4, with D maybe TRBD2 (6 bases). Trimming shortened V by 0 bases and J by 9 bases, and 15 bases separated the two germline ends. The germline CDR1 and CDR2 sequences are LGHNA and YSLEER. This CDR3 region has 15 residues. The CDR3 nucleotides read TGCGCCAGCAGCCAAGAAATACGGCTAGCGTCCATTCAGTACTTC. Amino acid sequence: CASSQEIRLASIQYF.

V is TRBV19 and J is TRBJ1-5; 7 nucleotides line up with TRBD1. Germline CDR1 LNHDA, CDR2 SQIVND (reference sequence). The CDR3 loop spans 14 amino acids. Unmatched junction bases numbered 6, after V lost 5 bases and J lost 5 bases. CDR3 protein: CASSSSGGDQPQHF. In DNA, the CDR3 is TGTGCCAGTAGTTCCTCAGGGGGGGATCAGCCCCAGCATTTT.

This clonotype was seen a few times. The rearrangement links TRBV10-3 to TRBJ2-1; tentatively, D is TRBD2 (6 bases). CDR3 length: 13 amino acids. Per the germline V gene, CDR1 is ENHRY and CDR2 is SYGVKD. The V and J ends lost 8 bases and 7 bases respectively, with 15 bases between them. CDR3 nucleotide sequence: TGTGCCATCGCTACGGACTATTCTAATGAGCAGTTCTTC. It encodes CAIATDYSNEQFF.

The chain employs TRBV5-1 and TRBJ1-1; no firm D call. The CDR3 runs 14 residues. The germline V and J ends were trimmed by 0 bases and 7 bases, with 13 bases remaining between them. Germline V gene data show CDR1 as SGHRS and CDR2 as YFSETQ. The CDR3 coding sequence is TGCGCCAGCAGCTTGGGTTTTCTGTCTCGTGAAGCTTTCTTT. Encoded protein: CASSLGFLSREAFF.

V gene TRBV7-9 combines with J gene TRBJ2-7, with D uncertain. CDR3 length: 15 amino acids. CDR1 is SEHNR, CDR2 FQNEAQ, per germline (reference sequence). V shed 6 bases and J shed 3 bases, with 18 bases lying between them. CDR3 DNA: TGTGCCAGCAGTCCTCCCTGGCGGAAGGACTACGAGCAGTACTTC. Its translation is CASSPPWRKDYEQYF.

The J gene is TRBJ2-7, the V gene TRBV20-1; TRBD1 matches 7 bases. Germline V CDR1 and CDR2: DFQATT, SNEGSKA (reference sequence). This CDR3 has 13 residues. V lost 2 bases, J lost 3 bases, and 4 bases stayed unmatched. The CDR3 sequence: CSARSTGNYEQYF. The DNA of the CDR3 is TGCAGTGCTAGATCGACAGGGAACTACGAGCAGTACTTC.

This clonotype has a handful of counts. V is TRBV6-5 and J is TRBJ1-2, with 8 positions matching TRBD1. The CDR3 is 16 amino acids. Germline V gene lookup returns CDR1 MNHEY and CDR2 SVGAGI. J lost 4 bases, V lost 7 bases, and 14 bases had no gene match. The CDR3 nucleotides read TGTGCCAGCATTGCAAGGAGGACAGGGTATAGCTATGGCTACACCTTC. This gives the protein CASIARRTGYSYGYTF.

This clonotype was counted many times. The genes are TRBV7-6 and TRBJ1-1; D perhaps matches TRBD1 (5 bases). Trimming took 0 bases from V and 5 from J, leaving 16 bases between them. The germline V gene encodes CDR1 SGHVS and CDR2 FNYEAQ. The length of the CDR3 is 16 residues. The chain's CDR3 is CASSLAGASGRTEAFF. Written as DNA, the CDR3 is TGTGCCAGCAGCTTAGCGGGCGCTTCAGGGAGAACTGAAGCTTTCTTT.